This TCR beta chain was sequenced during a study of T cell changes during pregnancy in multiple sclerosis. Profiling relied on immunoSEQ multiplex PCR, and the TCRdb table lists in-frame clones only, not all of them. The sample holds about 93,000 clones, 85% to 95% seen once. This clonotype was sampled from a female donor with multiple sclerosis, enrolled in a pregnancy study. This sample comprised peripheral blood, obtained after pregnancy.

DNA of the CDR3: TGTGCCAGCAGTGAGGAGGGACTACCCTTCTATGAGCAGTTCTTC. Amino acid sequence: CASSEEGLPFYEQFF. The rearrangement uses TRBV2 and TRBJ2-1; 7 nucleotides match TRBD2. The CDR3 is made up of 15 amino acids. Germline values: CDR1 SNHLY, CDR2 FYNNEI. The V and J ends lost 3 bases and 8 bases, in that order; junction bases with no gene match: 10.